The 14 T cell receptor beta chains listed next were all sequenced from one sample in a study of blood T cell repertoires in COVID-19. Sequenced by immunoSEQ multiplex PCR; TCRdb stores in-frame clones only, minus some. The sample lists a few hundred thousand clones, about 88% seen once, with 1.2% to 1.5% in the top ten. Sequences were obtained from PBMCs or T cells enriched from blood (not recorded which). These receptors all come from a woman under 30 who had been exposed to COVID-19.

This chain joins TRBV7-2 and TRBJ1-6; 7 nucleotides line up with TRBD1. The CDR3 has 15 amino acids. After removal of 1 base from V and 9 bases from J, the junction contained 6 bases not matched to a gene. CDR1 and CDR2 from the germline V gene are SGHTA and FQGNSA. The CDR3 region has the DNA TGTGCCAGCAGCTTAGGGGGGACAGTCCCTTCACCCCTCCACTTT. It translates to CASSLGGTVPSPLHF.

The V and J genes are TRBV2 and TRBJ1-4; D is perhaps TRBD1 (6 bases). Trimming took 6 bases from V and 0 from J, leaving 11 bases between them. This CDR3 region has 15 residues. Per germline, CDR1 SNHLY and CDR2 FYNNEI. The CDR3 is CASRGQLSTNEKLFF. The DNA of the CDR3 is TGTGCCAGCAGAGGACAGCTTTCAACTAATGAAAAACTGTTTTTT.

The CDR3 bases are TGTGCCAGCTCACCACCGGGAGGGCCGGATGAGCAGTTCTTC. It translates to CASSPPGGPDEQFF. The J gene is TRBJ2-1, the V gene TRBV18, with TRBD2 matching over 7 bases. The CDR3 contains 14 residues. V gave up 0 bases and J gave up 8 bases; unmatched junction bases: 4. Per the germline V gene, CDR1 is KGHSH and CDR2 is LQKENI.

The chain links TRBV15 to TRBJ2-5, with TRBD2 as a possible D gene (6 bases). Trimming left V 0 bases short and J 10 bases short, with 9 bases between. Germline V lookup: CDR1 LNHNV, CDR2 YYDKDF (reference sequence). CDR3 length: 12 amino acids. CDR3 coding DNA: TGTGCCACCAGCAGAGATGCCGGGAGCCAGTACTTC. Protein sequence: CATSRDAGSQYF.

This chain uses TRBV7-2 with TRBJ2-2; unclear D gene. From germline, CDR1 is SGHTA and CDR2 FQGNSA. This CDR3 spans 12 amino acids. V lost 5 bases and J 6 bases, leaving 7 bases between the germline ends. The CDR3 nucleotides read TGTGCCAGCAGCCAACTACCCGGGGAGCTGTTTTTT. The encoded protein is CASSQLPGELFF.

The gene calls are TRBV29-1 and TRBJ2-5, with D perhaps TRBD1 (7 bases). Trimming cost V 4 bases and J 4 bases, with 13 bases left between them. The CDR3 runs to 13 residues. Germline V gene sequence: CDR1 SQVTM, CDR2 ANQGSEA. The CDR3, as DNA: TGCAGCGTTGCTGGCCAGGGGGGAGAGACCCAGTACTTC. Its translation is CSVAGQGGETQYF.

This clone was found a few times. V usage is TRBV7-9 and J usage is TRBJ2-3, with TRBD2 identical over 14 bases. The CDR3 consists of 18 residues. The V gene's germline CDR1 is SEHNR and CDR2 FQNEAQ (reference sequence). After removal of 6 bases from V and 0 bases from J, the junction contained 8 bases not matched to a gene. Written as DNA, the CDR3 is TGTGCCAGCAGTTCGCCGGGACTAGCGGGGGAGAGCACAGATACGCAGTATTTT. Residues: CASSSPGLAGESTDTQYF.

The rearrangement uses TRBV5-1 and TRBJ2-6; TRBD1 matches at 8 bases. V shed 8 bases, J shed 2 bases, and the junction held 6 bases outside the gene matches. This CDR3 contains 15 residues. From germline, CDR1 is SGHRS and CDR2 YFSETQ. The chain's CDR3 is CASTPGQAGANVLTF. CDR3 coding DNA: TGCGCCAGTACCCCGGGACAGGCTGGGGCCAACGTCCTGACTTTC. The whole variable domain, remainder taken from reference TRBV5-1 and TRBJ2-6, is KAGVTQTPRYLIKTRGQQVTLSCSPISGHRSVSWYQQTPGQGLQFLFEYFSETQRNKGNFPGRFSGRQFSNSRSEMNVSTLELGDSALYLCASTPGQAGANVLTFGAGSRLTVL.

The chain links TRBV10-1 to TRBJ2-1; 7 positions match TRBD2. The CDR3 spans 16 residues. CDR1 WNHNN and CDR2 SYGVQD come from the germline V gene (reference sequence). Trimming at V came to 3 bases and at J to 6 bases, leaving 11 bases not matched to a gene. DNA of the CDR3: TGCGCCAGCAGTGATGGGGTGCGGGAGCTTTCCAATGAGCAGTTCTTC. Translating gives CASSDGVRELSNEQFF.

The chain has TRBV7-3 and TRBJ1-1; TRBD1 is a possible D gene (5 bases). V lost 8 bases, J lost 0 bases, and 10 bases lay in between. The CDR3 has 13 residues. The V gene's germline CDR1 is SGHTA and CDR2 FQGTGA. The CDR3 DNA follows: TGTGCCAGCGCGGGGGGAATGAACACTGAAGCTTTCTTT. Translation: CASAGGMNTEAFF.

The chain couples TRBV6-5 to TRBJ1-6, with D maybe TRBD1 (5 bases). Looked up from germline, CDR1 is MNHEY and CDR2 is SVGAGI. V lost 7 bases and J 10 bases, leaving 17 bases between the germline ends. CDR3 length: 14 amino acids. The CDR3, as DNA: TGTGCCAGCATCCCCTCGGTGGGGGGATCACCCCTCCACTTT. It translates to CASIPSVGGSPLHF.

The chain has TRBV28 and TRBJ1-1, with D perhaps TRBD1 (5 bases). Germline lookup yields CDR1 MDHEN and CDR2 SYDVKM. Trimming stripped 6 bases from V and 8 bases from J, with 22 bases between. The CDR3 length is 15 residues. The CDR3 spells CASSQAGFGTVEAFF. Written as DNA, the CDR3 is TGTGCCAGCAGCCAGGCGGGATTTGGGACGGTCGAAGCTTTCTTT.

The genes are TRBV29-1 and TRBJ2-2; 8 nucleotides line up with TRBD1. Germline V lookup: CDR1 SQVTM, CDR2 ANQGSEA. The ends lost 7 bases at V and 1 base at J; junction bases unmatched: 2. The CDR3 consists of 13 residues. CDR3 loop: CSAGQGNTGELFF. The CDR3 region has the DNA TGCAGCGCCGGACAGGGGAACACCGGGGAGCTGTTTTTT.

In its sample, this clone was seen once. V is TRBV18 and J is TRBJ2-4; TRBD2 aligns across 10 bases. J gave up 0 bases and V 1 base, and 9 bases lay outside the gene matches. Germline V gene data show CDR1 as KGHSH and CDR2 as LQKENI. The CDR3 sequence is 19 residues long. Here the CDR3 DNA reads TGTGCCAGCTCACCACTGGGGACTAGCGATTCTCTAGCCAAAAACATTCAGTACTTC. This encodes CASSPLGTSDSLAKNIQYF.